This T cell receptor (beta chain) originates from a study of blood T cells in healthy people across ages. This clonotype was detected only a few times. As yet, its antigen is unknown. Points from the study as a whole: The fall in TCR beta diversity per million T cells was roughly linear with age.

A sample-barcoded 5' primer and a J-beta primer mix were used in a second PCR of about 7 to 12 cycles. MiXCR, applied by TCRdb to the 5' RACE reads, yields one record per CDR3 protein. The sample contains 550,000 to 750,000 distinct CDR3 sequences, roughly 20% of which appear only once. Isolated PBMCs totaled at least 6 million in each sample. This CDR3 region has 17 residues. V lost 4 bases to trimming and J lost 3 bases, with 22 bases between them. The germline V gene has CDR1 SGDLS and CDR2 YYNGEE. The sequenced sample was blood. V usage is TRBV9 and J usage is TRBJ1-1; tentative D call: TRBD1 (5 bases). The TCR was taken from a man between 65 and 85 years old in good health. The CDR3 here is CASSPRDGLWGDTEAFF. The CDR3 nucleotides read TGTGCCAGCAGCCCCCGGGACGGCCTCTGGGGGGACACTGAAGCTTTCTTT.